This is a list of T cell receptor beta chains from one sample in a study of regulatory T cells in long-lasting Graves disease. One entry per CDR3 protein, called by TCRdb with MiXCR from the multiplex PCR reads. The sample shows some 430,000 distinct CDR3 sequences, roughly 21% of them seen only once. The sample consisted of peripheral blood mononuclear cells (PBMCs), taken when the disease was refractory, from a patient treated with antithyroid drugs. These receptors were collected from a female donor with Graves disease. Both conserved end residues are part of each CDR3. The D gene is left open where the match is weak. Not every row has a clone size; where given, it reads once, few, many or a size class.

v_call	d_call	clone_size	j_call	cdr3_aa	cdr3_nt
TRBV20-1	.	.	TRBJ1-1	CSAERQVEFFAFF	TGCAGTGCCGAAAGGCAGGTAGAATTTTTTGCTTTCTTT
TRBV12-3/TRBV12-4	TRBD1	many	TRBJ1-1	CASTYRGRTEAFF	TGTGCCAGCACCTACAGGGGGCGGACTGAAGCTTTCTTT
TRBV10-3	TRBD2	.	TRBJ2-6	CAIHPGLAGGESGANVLTF	TGTGCCATCCACCCCGGACTAGCGGGAGGCGAATCTGGGGCCAACGTCCTGACTTTC
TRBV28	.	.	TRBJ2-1	CASSSPRRSSHNEQFF	TGCGCCAGCAGCTCCCCCCGGCGGAGCTCCCACAATGAGCAGTTCTTC
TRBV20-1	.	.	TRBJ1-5	CSASSAGLYSNQPQHF	TGCAGTGCTAGTTCGGCCGGTCTATATAGCAATCAGCCCCAGCATTTT
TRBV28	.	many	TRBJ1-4	CASSQEEREKLFF	TGTGCCAGCAGCCAGGAGGAGCGGGAAAAACTGTTTTTT
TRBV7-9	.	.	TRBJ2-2	CASSSSYRDNNTGELFF	TGTGCCAGCAGCTCAAGTTACCGGGACAACAACACCGGGGAGCTGTTTTTT
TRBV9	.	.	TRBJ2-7	CASSPRQDNYEQYF	TGTGCCAGCAGCCCCCGACAGGACAACTACGAGCAGTACTTC
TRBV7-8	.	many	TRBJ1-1	CASSQYMNTEAFF	TGTGCCAGCAGCCAATATATGAACACTGAAGCTTTCTTT
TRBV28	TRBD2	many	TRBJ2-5	CASKTSGNQETQYF	TGTGCCAGCAAGACTAGCGGGAACCAAGAGACCCAGTACTTC
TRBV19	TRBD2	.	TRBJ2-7	CASSSGGSLYEQYF	TGTGCCAGTAGTAGCGGCGGGAGTCTTTACGAGCAGTACTTC
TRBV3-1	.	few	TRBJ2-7	CASSRGSGTYEQYF	TGTGCCAGCAGCCGGGGGTCAGGTACCTACGAGCAGTACTTC
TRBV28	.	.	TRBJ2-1	CASSLDGTGSEQFF	TGTGCCAGCAGTTTGGATGGTACAGGGAGTGAGCAGTTCTTC
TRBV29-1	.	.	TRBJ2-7	CSVGIRGAYYEQYF	TGCAGCGTTGGAATCAGGGGCGCTTACTACGAGCAGTACTTC
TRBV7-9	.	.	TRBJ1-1	CASSLIKDSLNTEAFF	TGTGCCAGCAGCTTAATCAAGGACAGTTTGAACACTGAAGCTTTCTTT
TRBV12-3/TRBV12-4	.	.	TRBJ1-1	CASSGMVNEAFF	TGTGCCAGCAGCGGGATGGTTAATGAAGCTTTCTTT
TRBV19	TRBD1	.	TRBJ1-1	CASSPWDRENTEAFF	TGTGCCAGCAGCCCCTGGGACAGGGAGAACACTGAAGCTTTCTTT
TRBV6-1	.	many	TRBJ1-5	CASSRSGKGISNQPQHF	TGTGCCAGCAGTCGTTCAGGGAAGGGGATTAGCAATCAGCCCCAGCATTTT
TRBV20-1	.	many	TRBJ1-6	CSARETEQPLHF	TGCAGTGCTAGAGAGACGGAGCAACCCCTCCACTTT
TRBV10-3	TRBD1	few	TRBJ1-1	CAISELGTANTEAFF	TGTGCCATCAGTGAGTTGGGGACAGCAAACACTGAAGCTTTCTTT
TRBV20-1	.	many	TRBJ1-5	CSASQVLDQPQHF	TGCAGTGCCTCCCAGGTCCTCGATCAGCCCCAGCATTTT
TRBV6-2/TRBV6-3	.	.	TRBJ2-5	CASSYHETQYF	TGTGCCAGCAGTTATCATGAGACCCAGTACTTC
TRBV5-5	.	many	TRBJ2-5	CASTPPSLRGEYF	TGTGCCAGCACTCCGCCCTCTTTACGCGGAGAGTACTTC
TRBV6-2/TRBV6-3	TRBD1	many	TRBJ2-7	CASSTGDRGRGEQYF	TGTGCCAGCAGTACCGGGGACAGGGGGCGAGGCGAGCAGTACTTC